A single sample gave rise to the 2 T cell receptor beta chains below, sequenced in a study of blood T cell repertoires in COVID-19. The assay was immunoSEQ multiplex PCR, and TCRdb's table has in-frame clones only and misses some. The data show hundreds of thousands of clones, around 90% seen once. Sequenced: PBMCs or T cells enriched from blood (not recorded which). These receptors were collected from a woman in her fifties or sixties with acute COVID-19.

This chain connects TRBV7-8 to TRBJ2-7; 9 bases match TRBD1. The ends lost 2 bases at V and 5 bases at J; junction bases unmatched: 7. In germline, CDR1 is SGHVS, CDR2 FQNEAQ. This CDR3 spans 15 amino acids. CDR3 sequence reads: CASSLPGTGNHEQYF. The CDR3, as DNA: TGTGCCAGCAGCTTACCAGGGACAGGGAATCACGAGCAGTACTTC.

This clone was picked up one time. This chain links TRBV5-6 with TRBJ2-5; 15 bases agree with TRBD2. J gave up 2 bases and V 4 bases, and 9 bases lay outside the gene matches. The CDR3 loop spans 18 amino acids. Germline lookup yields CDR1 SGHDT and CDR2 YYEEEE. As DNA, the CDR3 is TGTGCCAGCAGCATTCGGACTAGCGGGAGGGGACTACAAGAGACCCAGTACTTC. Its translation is CASSIRTSGRGLQETQYF.